Listed below are T cell receptor beta chains from one sample, sequenced in a study of blood T cell repertoires in COVID-19. The table came from immunoSEQ multiplex PCR; TCRdb's copy has only in-frame clones and leaves some out. Among about 150,000 clones listed, over 80% were seen once. Sequencing used peripheral blood. These receptors originate from a woman older than 75 with COVID-19, enrolled during active disease. Each CDR3 is given without its conserved first and last residue.

CDR3 length	V gene	J gene	CDR3 protein
12	TRBV6-5	TRBJ1-4	ASSRRQAVEKLF
12	TRBV6-5	TRBJ1-2	ASSYLQGFYGYT
18	TRBV7-6	TRBJ1-3	ASSLGGTGQGISSGNTIY
11	TRBV21-1	TRBJ1-2	ASSKAQGCGYT
11	TRBV2	TRBJ1-5	ASSEDKRQPQH
13	TRBV13	TRBJ1-4	ASSLTGLSNEKLF
15	TRBV4-1	TRBJ1-5	ASSQDPPTGLNQPQH
11	TRBV6-5	TRBJ1-1	ASIVQVNTEAF
13	TRBV19	TRBJ2-2	ASRYRAGIAGELF
10	TRBV6-4	TRBJ1-1	ASSEGGTEAF
15	TRBV5-4	TRBJ2-1	ASSGGGLTPSYNEQF
14	TRBV18	TRBJ1-3	ASSPPGLFSGNTIY
12	TRBV14	TRBJ1-6	ASSQELVRSPLH
14	TRBV19	TRBJ1-6	ASTRSLSSYNSPLH
16	TRBV7-8	TRBJ2-3	ASSRNPPPRGGIDTQY
12	TRBV3-1/TRBV3-2	TRBJ1-4	ASSHGQLGEKLF
11	TRBV7-3	TRBJ1-1	ASSQGRNTEAF
16	TRBV19	TRBJ1-5	ASSIPRGHTAYNQPQH
12	TRBV6-5	TRBJ1-1	ASSRSTLNTEAF
11	TRBV5-1	TRBJ2-7	ASSWTGSREQY
14	TRBV28	TRBJ1-4	ASSDVTGASNEKLF
13	TRBV4-1	TRBJ2-7	ASSQERGRLYEQY
13	TRBV28	TRBJ1-1	ASSLPTGGPTEAF
11	TRBV3-1/TRBV3-2	TRBJ1-2	ASTTGGTYGYT
12	TRBV18	TRBJ1-5	ASSPSTGEQPQH
11	TRBV15	TRBJ1-2	ATSPDINYGYT
12	TRBV6-2/TRBV6-3	TRBJ1-1	ASSWSGPNTEAF
11	TRBV19	TRBJ1-5	ASSMTGEQPQH
6	TRBV20-1	TRBJ1-2	SALGYT
14	TRBV15	TRBJ2-7	ATSNGGGLSSYEQY
14	TRBV5-3	TRBJ2-1	ARSARLAGAGNEQF
10	TRBV6-5	TRBJ2-7	AWDLTGYEQY